This T cell receptor beta chain was recovered during a study of blood T cell repertoires in COVID-19. Trimming stripped 1 base from V and 2 bases from J, with 10 bases between. CDR1 is LGHNA and CDR2 is YNFKEQ in the germline V gene. The CDR3 is 15 residues long. TCRdb's table, derived via immunoSEQ multiplex PCR, lists solely in-frame clones and lacks some. The sample has a few hundred thousand clones; approximately 90% are singletons. Material for sequencing was PBMCs or T cells enriched from blood (not recorded which). V gene TRBV4-2 combines with J gene TRBJ2-3, with no clear D. This TCR came from a woman aged 40 to 50 who had recovered from COVID-19. This chain's CDR3 is CASSQGQRDTDTQYF. The CDR3 nucleotides are TGTGCCAGCAGCCAAGGCCAGCGCGACACAGATACGCAGTATTTT.